The sequence of this TCR beta chain was determined in a study of CD8 T cells in ankylosing spondylitis. Whole-study findings and limits: Peripheral blood held disease-linked clones only at relatively low frequency, and these were CD8+. Ankylosing spondylitis blood seemed to carry a telltale TCR beta motif made of under ten highly homologous variants. Significant enrichment of disease-linked clones was reportedly seen in matched ankylosing spondylitis synovial fluid.

On this clonotype: Its target is not known.

The CDR3 extends over 15 amino acids. Trimming left V 5 bases short and J 1 base short, with 12 bases between. Germline V gives CDR1 SGHNT, CDR2 YENEEA. With molecular barcodes, quantitative 5'-RACE was used to make the TCR beta libraries. From the 5' RACE reads, TCRdb called clonotypes with MiXCR, one entry per CDR3 protein. The data hold a few hundred thousand distinct CDR3 sequences, with approximately 17% observed a single time. The sequence was obtained from a male donor with ankylosing spondylitis. The rearrangement joins TRBV11-3 to TRBJ2-1; no clear D. Sequenced: blood, either unsorted or a sorted T cell fraction (not recorded which). CDR3 DNA sequence: TGTGCCAGCAGCCGCCGGTGGAGTTCCTACAATGAGCAGTTCTTC. This gives the protein CASSRRWSSYNEQFF.